Listed below are T cell receptor beta chains from one sample, sequenced in a study of blood T cell repertoires in COVID-19. Data came from immunoSEQ multiplex PCR; TCRdb stores just in-frame clones and leaves some out. In the table there are around 230,000 clones, 85% to 90% of which are singletons. Sequenced input: peripheral blood. The receptors shown here come from a man aged 45 to 65 with COVID-19, enrolled during active disease. Each CDR3 is given with its conserved first and last residue. The order of the fields is V gene, clone size, D gene, CDR3 length, J gene, CDR3 protein, CDR3 DNA. A D gene is named only where the DNA matches it firmly. Clone sizes are given selectively: once, few, many, or a class where the clone is expanded.

TRBV5-4	-	-	13	TRBJ2-7	CASTPRDSYEQYF	TGTGCCAGCACCCCACGGGATTCCTACGAGCAGTACTTC
TRBV6-4	-	TRBD2	16	TRBJ2-1	CASSDSTSGRADEQFF	TGTGCCAGCAGTGACTCTACTAGCGGGAGGGCCGATGAGCAGTTCTTC
TRBV5-1	-	-	15	TRBJ2-5	CASSPAGGREETQYF	TGCGCCAGCAGTCCCGCCGGGGGACGGGAAGAGACCCAGTACTTC
TRBV7-9	-	TRBD2	15	TRBJ2-5	CASSLRTSGRETQYF	TGTGCCAGCAGCTTGAGGACTAGCGGGAGAGAGACCCAGTACTTC
TRBV5-1	-	TRBD2	21	TRBJ2-1	CASSLKGGRTSGTPSYNEQFF	TGCGCCAGCAGCTTGAAGGGGGGAAGGACTAGCGGGACACCTTCCTACAATGAGCAGTTCTTC
TRBV24-1	-	TRBD1	15	TRBJ2-7	CATSDAGTGNYEQYF	TGTGCCACCAGTGATGCCGGGACAGGCAACTACGAGCAGTACTTC
TRBV6-1	-	-	18	TRBJ2-7	CASSEGWVRRSLIYEQYF	TGTGCCAGCAGCGAAGGGTGGGTTCGCAGGTCCCTAATCTACGAGCAGTACTTC
TRBV7-9	-	-	15	TRBJ2-7	CASSSSGTLTYEQYF	TGTGCCAGCAGCTCATCCGGGACTCTAACCTACGAGCAGTACTTC
TRBV5-1	-	-	14	TRBJ2-3	CASRGDTNTDTQYF	TGCGCCAGCAGGGGGGACACCAACACAGATACGCAGTATTTT
TRBV12-3/TRBV12-4	-	-	13	TRBJ1-5	CASTPGGGQPQHF	TGTGCCAGCACCCCGGGGGGTGGTCAGCCCCAGCATTTT
TRBV28	few	-	14	TRBJ1-3	CASSLDSRGNTIYF	TGTGCCAGCAGCCTGGACTCTCGCGGAAACACCATATATTTT
TRBV24-1	-	TRBD1	13	TRBJ1-2	CATSDGQGGGYTF	TGTGCCACCAGTGACGGACAGGGTGGTGGCTACACCTTC
TRBV14	-	-	15	TRBJ1-2	CASSQVQGWFYGYTF	TGTGCCAGCAGCCAAGTCCAGGGATGGTTTTATGGCTACACCTTC
TRBV6-5	-	TRBD2	13	TRBJ2-5	CASSSGLVETQYF	TGTGCCAGCAGTTCAGGACTAGTGGAGACCCAGTACTTC
TRBV5-1	-	-	16	TRBJ2-2	CASSLPPSTDTGELFF	TGCGCCAGCAGCCTCCCCCCTTCGACAGACACCGGGGAGCTGTTTTTT
TRBV15	once	-	15	TRBJ1-3	CATSSRGSSGNTIYF	TGTGCCACCAGCAGCAGGGGCAGCTCTGGAAACACCATATATTTT
TRBV25-1	-	-	14	TRBJ1-2	CASSEAGLFYGYTF	TGTGCCAGCAGTGAGGCGGGACTTTTCTATGGCTACACCTTC
TRBV19	once	TRBD2	15	TRBJ2-3	CASSIASGTKDTQYF	TGTGCCAGTAGTATCGCTAGCGGGACAAAAGATACGCAGTATTTT
TRBV28	-	-	16	TRBJ2-3	CASSEPAGLGTDTQYF	TGTGCCAGCAGTGAACCAGCGGGCTTAGGCACAGATACGCAGTATTTT
TRBV10-3	-	TRBD1	17	TRBJ1-1	CAISEGPGQGMITEAFF	TGTGCCATCAGTGAGGGTCCCGGACAGGGGATGATCACTGAAGCTTTCTTT
TRBV30	-	-	13	TRBJ2-2	CASRVGGTGELFF	TGTGCCTCACGGGTGGGGGGAACCGGGGAGCTGTTTTTT
TRBV3-1/TRBV3-2	-	TRBD1	14	TRBJ2-7	CASSQGTGGDEQYF	TGTGCCAGCAGCCAAGGTACAGGGGGCGACGAGCAGTACTTC